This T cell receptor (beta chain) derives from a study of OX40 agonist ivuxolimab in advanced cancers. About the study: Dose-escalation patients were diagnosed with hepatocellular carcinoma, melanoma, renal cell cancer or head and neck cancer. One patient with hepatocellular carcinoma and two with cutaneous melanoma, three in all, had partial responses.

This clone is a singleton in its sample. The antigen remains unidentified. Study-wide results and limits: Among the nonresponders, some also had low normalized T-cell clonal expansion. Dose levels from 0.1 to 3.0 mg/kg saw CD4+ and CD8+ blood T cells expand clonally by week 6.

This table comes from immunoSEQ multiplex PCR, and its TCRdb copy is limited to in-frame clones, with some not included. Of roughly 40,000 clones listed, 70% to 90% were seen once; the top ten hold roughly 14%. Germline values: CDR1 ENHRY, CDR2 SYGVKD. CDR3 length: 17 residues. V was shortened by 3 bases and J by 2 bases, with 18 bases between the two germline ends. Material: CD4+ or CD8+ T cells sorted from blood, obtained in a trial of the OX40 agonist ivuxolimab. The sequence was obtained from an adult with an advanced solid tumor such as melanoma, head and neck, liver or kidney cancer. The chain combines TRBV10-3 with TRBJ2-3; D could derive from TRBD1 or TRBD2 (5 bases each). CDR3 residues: CAISDLGTATLTDTQYF. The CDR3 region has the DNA TGTGCCATCAGTGACCTTGGGACGGCTACCCTCACAGATACGCAGTATTTT.